This T cell receptor (beta chain) was captured by sequencing in a study of human T cells and chemical hapten exposure. Overall study context: Largely, small differences in pooled library volume made per-sample TCR yields vary. Findings and limits, study-wide: No change in TCRs above 1 in 1000 frequency was produced by DPC sensitization.

Extraction of total RNA was performed on unfractionated whole blood. This clonotype was found a few times. Its antigen is unidentified. Unique molecular identifiers were affixed to discrete cDNA molecules within the library. Authors' analysis steps: TCR counts had a median of about 92,000 per sample and spanned 23,224 to 690,600. From the 5' RACE reads, TCRdb called clonotypes with MiXCR, one entry per CDR3 protein. The V and J calls, along with clone size, are taken from TCRdb and not from the paper's own processing. The table has around 140,000 distinct CDR3 sequences, around 4.1% seen once; the top ten hold under 1.5%. This CDR3 is 12 amino acids long. Germline V gene data show CDR1 as MNHEY and CDR2 as SVGAGI. The V end lost 6 bases, the J end lost 9 bases, and 14 bases lay between the germline ends.

This clonotype originated in a female donor in good health. V gene TRBV6-5 combines with J gene TRBJ2-5; the D gene is possibly TRBD2 (5 bases). The CDR3 sequence is CASRRGGEAQYF. DNA for the CDR3: TGTGCCAGCAGACGGGGTGGGGAAGCCCAGTACTTC.